Below, 15 T cell receptor beta chains from the same sample are listed, as sequenced in a study of T cells in Graves' hyperthyroidism and ophthalmopathy. TCR beta CDR3 region amplification was performed from RNA transcripts. First-round RT-PCR with HTBI primers amplified the TCR CDR3 region. TCRdb analysed the multiplex PCR reads with MiXCR anew, one entry per CDR3 protein. In the table there are roughly 330,000 distinct CDR3 sequences, roughly 17% of which are singletons. The sequenced sample was blood. The receptors originated from a man aged 25 to 40 with Graves' hyperthyroidism.

In this sample, this clonotype turned up a few times. The V call is TRBV30, the J call TRBJ2-1; 7 nucleotides agree with TRBD2. V lost 3 bases and J lost 4; bases outside the gene matches: 9. Germline CDR1 GTSNPN, CDR2 SVGIG (reference sequence). This CDR3 spans 15 amino acids. The CDR3 DNA sequence: TGTGCCTGGAGCGGGAGGACTGGAAGATACAATGAGCAGTTCTTC. Translation gives CAWSGRTGRYNEQFF.

The chain carries TRBV2 and TRBJ2-4; 8 bases line up with TRBD1. After removal of 7 bases from V and 6 bases from J, the junction contained 5 bases not matched to a gene. The CDR3 totals 13 residues. CDR1 and CDR2 (germline): SNHLY, FYNNEI. The CDR3 sequence: CASTGQGGNIQYF. The CDR3 DNA is TGTGCCAGCACCGGACAGGGCGGAAACATTCAGTACTTC.

This clonotype has at least ten counts. The chain carries TRBV13 and TRBJ2-3; D could derive from TRBD1 or TRBD2 (5 bases each). This CDR3 region has 15 residues. Looked up from germline, CDR1 is PRHDT and CDR2 is FYEKMQ (reference sequence). Trimming took off 6 bases at V and 4 bases at J, with 17 bases between the two ends. The CDR3, as DNA: TGTGCCAGCAGTCCTCCGGGACCCTCTCCAGATACGCAGTATTTT. This codes for CASSPPGPSPDTQYF.

The rearrangement links TRBV24-1 to TRBJ1-5, with TRBD1 matching over 9 bases. The V gene end was trimmed by 4 bases and the J gene end by 7 bases; junction bases not matched to a gene: 7. From germline, CDR1 is KGHDR and CDR2 SFDVKD. The CDR3 runs 15 residues. CDR3 in amino acids: CATSEAGQGRQPQHF. The CDR3 nucleotides are TGTGCCACCAGTGAAGCGGGACAGGGAAGGCAGCCCCAGCATTTT.

This clonotype was detected many times. The chain carries TRBV19 and TRBJ2-3; 9 bases line up with TRBD2. V dropped 1 base and J dropped 5; count of bases not matched to a gene: 7. CDR3 length equals 16 residues. Germline V gene lookup returns CDR1 LNHDA and CDR2 SQIVND (reference sequence). CDR3 loop: CASSIVGSGRRDTQYF. The CDR3 bases are TGTGCCAGTAGTATAGTTGGTAGCGGGAGAAGAGATACGCAGTATTTT. Combining the CDR3 with reference TRBV19 and TRBJ2-3 gives the whole variable domain DGGITQSPKYLFRKEGQNVTLSCEQNLNHDAMYWYRQDPGQGLRLIYYSQIVNDFQKGDIAEGYSVSREKKESFPLTVTSAQKNPTAFYLCASSIVGSGRRDTQYFGPGTRLTVL.

This clonotype was observed many times. This chain links TRBV28 with TRBJ1-2, with D possibly TRBD1 on 6 matching bases. Germline V CDR1 and CDR2: MDHEN, SYDVKM. The CDR3 is 14 residues long. The V end lost 7 bases, the J end lost 3 bases, and 15 bases lay between the germline ends. CDR3 amino acids: CASKFTGIDYGYTF. CDR3 coding DNA: TGTGCCAGCAAATTTACAGGGATTGACTATGGCTACACCTTC.

The gene calls are TRBV19 and TRBJ2-1; D tentatively reads TRBD1 or TRBD2 (5 bases each). CDR3 length: 14 residues. CDR1 and CDR2 from the germline V gene are LNHDA and SQIVND (reference sequence). Deletions cut 6 bases from V and 0 bases from J, with 9 bases between. CDR3 nucleotides: TGTGCCAGTAGCAAAGGGACCTCCTACAATGAGCAGTTCTTC. Its translation is CASSKGTSYNEQFF.

Only a few counts were recorded for this clonotype. The chain employs TRBV9 and TRBJ1-2; TRBD1 is a possible D gene (6 bases). Germline V CDR1 and CDR2: SGDLS, YYNGEE. The V and J ends lost 4 bases and 6 bases respectively, with 19 bases between them. This CDR3 is 15 amino acids long. The CDR3 region is CASSPEGGRVHGYTF. Here the CDR3 DNA reads TGTGCCAGCAGCCCAGAGGGGGGCCGAGTTCATGGCTACACCTTC.

In this sample, this clonotype turned up many times. The chain links TRBV7-9 to TRBJ2-3; 8 bases are a match to TRBD2. Germline V gene data show CDR1 as SEHNR and CDR2 as FQNEAQ (reference sequence). This CDR3 is built from 15 residues. The V and J ends lost 3 bases and 0 bases, in that order; junction bases with no gene match: 2. The CDR3, as DNA: TGTGCCAGCAGCTTCGGACTAGCCAGCACAGATACGCAGTATTTT. Its protein product is CASSFGLASTDTQYF.

This clonotype has a handful of counts. CDR3 sequence: CASRGRQDSYEQYF. CDR3 sequence (DNA): TGTGCCAGTAGAGGAAGGCAGGACAGCTACGAGCAGTACTTC. V usage is TRBV19 and J usage is TRBJ2-7; possible D gene TRBD1, 6 bases. This CDR3 has 14 amino acids. Trimming pared 6 bases from V and 3 bases from J, leaving 15 bases between. The germline V gene has CDR1 LNHDA and CDR2 SQIVND (reference sequence).

This clonotype was seen a few times. The chain couples TRBV24-1 to TRBJ2-3; the match to TRBD1 covers 11 bases. Trimming took 2 bases from V and 0 from J; bases not matched to a gene: 15. Germline-derived CDR1 and CDR2 are KGHDR and SFDVKD. The CDR3 runs 21 residues. CDR3 residues: CATSDSRPGTGGLSSTDTQYF. CDR3 nucleotide sequence: TGTGCCACCAGTGATTCGCGACCCGGGACAGGGGGGCTGTCTAGCACAGATACGCAGTATTTT.

This clonotype was observed many times. This sequence joins TRBV27 and TRBJ1-1, with D perhaps matching TRBD1 (5 bases). There are 13 residues in the CDR3. Trimming removed 3 bases from V and 5 bases from J, with 10 bases in between. CDR1 is MNHEY, CDR2 SMNVEV, per germline (reference sequence). Here the CDR3 reads CASSFDSLTEAFF. The CDR3 region has the DNA TGTGCCAGCAGTTTCGACAGCCTTACTGAAGCTTTCTTT.

Only a few counts were recorded for this clonotype. The chain employs TRBV5-1 and TRBJ2-2, with D perhaps TRBD1 (5 bases). Germline V gives CDR1 SGHRS, CDR2 YFSETQ. Trimming stripped 5 bases from V and 2 bases from J, with 16 bases between. CDR3 length equals 16 residues. The CDR3 loop reads CASRPYLQANTGELFF. Written as DNA, the CDR3 is TGCGCCAGCAGACCCTACCTACAGGCCAACACCGGGGAGCTGTTTTTT.

This clonotype showed up many times. The V call is TRBV9, the J call TRBJ2-5, with 7 bases matching TRBD1. CDR1 and CDR2 from the germline V gene are SGDLS and YYNGEE. V shed 0 bases, J shed 5 bases, and the junction held 4 bases outside the gene matches. CDR3 size: 14 residues. The CDR3 DNA is TGTGCCAGCAGCGTAGATAGGGGGCGGGAGACCCAGTACTTC. Translated: CASSVDRGRETQYF.

This clonotype appeared a few times. V gene TRBV15 combines with J gene TRBJ2-3; D may match TRBD1 or TRBD2 (5 bases each). Trimming left V 8 bases short and J 0 bases short, with 15 bases between. This CDR3 spans 15 amino acids. The germline gives CDR1 LNHNV, CDR2 YYDKDF (reference sequence). In DNA form, the CDR3 reads TGTGCCACCGTCGCCGGGACCGAGAGCACAGATACGCAGTATTTT. Encoded protein: CATVAGTESTDTQYF.